This TCR beta chain derives from a study of T-cell memory formation after mild COVID-19. Study-level points and caveats: The authors did not confirm SARS-CoV-2 specificity of second-wave clones peaking day 37.

On this clonotype itself: The target antigen is unknown.

V lost 0 bases, J lost 10 bases, and 15 bases lay in between. There are 14 residues in the CDR3. CDR1 and CDR2 (germline): MNHEY, SVGAGI. UMIs and sample barcodes were carried by the TCR alpha and TCR beta cDNA libraries that 5'RACE produced using constant-segment primers. TCRdb re-analysed the 5' RACE reads in MiXCR, keeping a single row per CDR3 protein. The repertoire includes 200,000 to 250,000 distinct CDR3 sequences, 27% of them detected once, and over 10% sits in the top ten. The TCR comes from an adult woman who had mild COVID-19 (a few samples of this study predate the infection). Cell type and time point are not known. The chain couples TRBV6-5 to TRBJ1-2; possibly TRBD1 for D (5 bases). The sequencing input was PBMCs or a T cell subset sorted from them (not recorded which). The CDR3 coding sequence is TGTGCCAGCAGTTACTCTCGGGGGAGTAAGGACTACACCTTC. It codes for CASSYSRGSKDYTF.